A single sample is the source of the 5 T cell receptor beta chains below, sequenced in a study of blood T cell repertoires in COVID-19. Clones were read by immunoSEQ multiplex PCR, and TCRdb kept only the in-frame ones, dropping some. The table shows almost 400,000 clones, with roughly 86% occurring only once. The sequencing sample was made of peripheral blood. Receptor source: an older woman with COVID-19, enrolled during active disease.

The rearrangement links TRBV5-6 to TRBJ1-2; D is undetermined. Germline CDR1 is SGHDT and CDR2 is YYEEEE. V shed 3 bases and J shed 3 bases, with 9 bases lying between them. The CDR3 is 13 residues long. In nucleotides, the CDR3 is TGTGCCAGCAGCTCTAGGACTTACTATGGCTACACCTTC. It specifies CASSSRTYYGYTF.

V gene TRBV30 combines with J gene TRBJ2-7; 12 bases fit TRBD2. V dropped 0 bases and J dropped 2; count of bases not matched to a gene: 8. In germline, CDR1 is GTSNPN, CDR2 SVGIG (reference sequence). The CDR3 has 17 residues. CDR3 amino acids: CAWSVLRASGGAYEQYF. The DNA for the CDR3 is TGTGCCTGGAGTGTACTCAGGGCTAGCGGGGGGGCCTACGAGCAGTACTTC.

The genes are TRBV11-2 and TRBJ2-7; 7 bases line up with TRBD2. The CDR3 loop spans 16 amino acids. Germline V gene sequence: CDR1 SGHAT, CDR2 FQNNGV. V lost 0 bases to trimming and J lost 5 bases; unmatched junction nucleotides: 10. DNA for the CDR3: TGTGCCAGCAGCTTAGATGGTGGAGGGGCGGGGGACGAGCAGTACTTC. Protein: CASSLDGGGAGDEQYF.

There are a few counts of this clone. V and J are TRBV5-1 and TRBJ2-7, with 7 bases fitting TRBD1. The CDR3 contains 15 residues. CDR1 SGHRS and CDR2 YFSETQ come from the germline V gene. V trimming: 4 bases; J trimming: 4 bases; junction bases outside the gene matches: 11. CDR3 DNA sequence: TGCGCCAGCAGCCGCAATCGTCCAGGGGGATACGAGCAGTACTTC. Protein sequence: CASSRNRPGGYEQYF.

The gene calls are TRBV6-6 and TRBJ2-7, with D perhaps matching TRBD1 (6 bases). This CDR3 has 15 residues. CDR1 MNHNY and CDR2 SVGAGI come from the germline V gene (reference sequence). Trimming stripped 2 bases from V and 2 bases from J, with 13 bases between. CDR3: CASSYGSGAAYEQYF. For the CDR3, the DNA is TGTGCCAGCAGTTACGGGTCAGGGGCAGCCTACGAGCAGTACTTC.